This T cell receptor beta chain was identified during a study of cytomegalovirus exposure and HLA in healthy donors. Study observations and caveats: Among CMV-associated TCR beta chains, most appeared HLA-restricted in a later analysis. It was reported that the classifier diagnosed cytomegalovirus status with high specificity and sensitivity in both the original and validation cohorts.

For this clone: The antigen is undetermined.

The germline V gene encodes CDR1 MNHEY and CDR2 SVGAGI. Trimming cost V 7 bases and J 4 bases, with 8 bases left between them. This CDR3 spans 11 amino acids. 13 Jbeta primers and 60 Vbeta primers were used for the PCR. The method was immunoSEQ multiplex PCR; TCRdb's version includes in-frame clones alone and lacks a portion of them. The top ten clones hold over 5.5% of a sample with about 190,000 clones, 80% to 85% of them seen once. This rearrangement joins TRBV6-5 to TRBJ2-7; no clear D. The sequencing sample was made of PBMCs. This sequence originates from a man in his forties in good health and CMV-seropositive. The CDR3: CASTDSYEQYF. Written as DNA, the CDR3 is TGTGCCAGCACAGATTCATACGAGCAGTACTTC.